The 8 T cell receptor beta chains listed next were all sequenced from one sample in a study of post-analysis software for immune sequencing data. cDNA libraries of TCR beta carried unique molecular identifiers. Via MiXCR, TCRdb re-called the PCR reads, giving one row per CDR3 protein. The sample holds more than 500,000 distinct CDR3 sequences, under 40% seen once. Findings and caveats of the study: There were about 5 TRBV segments more frequent in patients than controls, and TRBV5-6, TRBV5-1 and TRBV20-1 were among them.

Their specific antigens are unknown. The sample taken for sequencing was blood. These receptors all stem from a girl younger than 18 with multiple sclerosis.

The sample holds a few counts of this clonotype. V is TRBV7-8 and J is TRBJ2-1; D is possibly TRBD1 or TRBD2 (5 bases each). CDR3 length equals 14 residues. The germline V and J ends were trimmed by 4 bases and 0 bases, with 7 bases remaining between them. Per the germline V gene, CDR1 is SGHVS and CDR2 is FQNEAQ. Written as DNA, the CDR3 is TGTGCCAGCAGCTGGGACGCCTCCTACAATGAGCAGTTCTTC. It translates to CASSWDASYNEQFF.

This clonotype has a count of ten or more. The chain joins TRBV11-2 to TRBJ2-5; the D is unclear. Germline CDR1 is SGHAT and CDR2 is FQNNGV. V lost 3 bases to trimming and J lost 3 bases, with 14 bases between them. The CDR3 covers 15 residues. The CDR3 reads CASSFDIRIKETQYF. Written as DNA, the CDR3 is TGTGCCAGCAGCTTCGATATAAGGATCAAAGAGACCCAGTACTTC. Full variable domain (outside the CDR3, taken from reference TRBV11-2 and TRBJ2-5): EAGVAQSPRYKIIEKRQSVAFWCNPISGHATLYWYQQILGQGPKLLIQFQNNGVVDDSQLPKDRFSAERLKGVDSTLKIQPAKLEDSAVYLCASSFDIRIKETQYFGPGTRLLVL.

This clonotype was seen more than once but under ten times. This chain uses TRBV20-1 with TRBJ1-1, with 7 bases matching TRBD1. Germline assignment: CDR1 DFQATT and CDR2 SNEGSKA (reference sequence). The CDR3 is 13 amino acids. With 5 bases clipped from V and 5 bases from J, the junction kept 8 bases outside the gene matches. The CDR3 here is CSAPAAGGTEAFF. CDR3 DNA: TGCAGTGCTCCGGCGGCAGGGGGGACTGAAGCTTTCTTT.

The chain joins TRBV5-1 to TRBJ2-7; D remains unclear. Germline V gives CDR1 SGHRS, CDR2 YFSETQ. CDR3 length equals 14 residues. The V end lost 0 bases, the J end lost 4 bases, and 11 bases lay between the germline ends. DNA of the CDR3: TGCGCCAGCAGCTTGGATCGATTCTCTTACGAGCAGTACTTC. The encoded protein is CASSLDRFSYEQYF.

This sequence joins TRBV4-1 and TRBJ1-2; D uncertain. The CDR3 sequence is 15 residues long. Trimming stripped 2 bases from V and 4 bases from J, with 14 bases between. In germline, CDR1 is MGHRA, CDR2 YSYEKL. DNA of the CDR3: TGCGCCAGCAGCCAAACGGGCCCTACGGTCTATGGCTACACCTTC. Translating it yields CASSQTGPTVYGYTF.

The CDR3 loop reads CASSLEGWGAFF. The CDR3 DNA is TGTGCCAGCAGCTTAGAAGGGTGGGGAGCTTTCTTT. The chain links TRBV7-9 to TRBJ1-1; D is uncertain. Deletions cut 1 base from V and 10 bases from J, with 10 bases between. The CDR3 contains 12 residues. CDR1 is SEHNR, CDR2 FQNEAQ, per germline (reference sequence). Full variable domain (outside the CDR3, taken from reference TRBV7-9 and TRBJ1-1): DTGVSQNPRHKITKRGQNVTFRCDPISEHNRLYWYRQTLGQGPEFLTYFQNEAQLEKSRLLSDRFSAERPKGSFSTLEIQRTEQGDSAMYLCASSLEGWGAFFGQGTRLTVV.

The gene calls are TRBV10-3 and TRBJ2-1, with TRBD1 as a possible D gene (5 bases). Germline V gives CDR1 ENHRY, CDR2 SYGVKD. The CDR3 loop spans 15 amino acids. V lost 3 bases, J lost 1 base, and 10 bases lay in between. CDR3 sequence: CAISDPTGSYNEQFF. The CDR3 nucleotides read TGTGCCATCAGTGATCCCACAGGTTCCTACAATGAGCAGTTCTTC.

This clonotype occurred a few times. The chain joins TRBV11-1 to TRBJ2-5; no firm D call. The CDR3 runs to 15 residues. The germline CDR1 and CDR2 sequences are SGHAT and FQDESV (reference sequence). V shed 0 bases and J shed 0 bases, with 8 bases lying between them. The CDR3 bases are TGTGCCAGCAGCTTAGCGCCGGCAGACCAAGAGACCCAGTACTTC. It translates to CASSLAPADQETQYF.